These 14 T cell receptor beta chains originate from one sample sequenced in a study of T-cell memory formation after mild COVID-19 (dated by TCRdb to about 2021). Library construction relied on 5' RACE. The sequencer listed for this sample is Illumina NovaSeq 6000. TCRdb ran its own pipeline on the public reads, namely fastp trimming at Q25 and MiXCR clone calling, and kept in-frame beta chains. Identical CDR3 proteins give one entry, which carries the most common genes and DNA. Within this sample are roughly 250,000 distinct CDR3 sequences, with around 17% of them counted one time only. The top ten hold approximately 3.5% of the sample. Sequencing used PBMCs or a T cell subset sorted from them (not recorded which). The origin of the receptors is a man younger than 30 who had mild COVID-19 (a few samples of this study predate the infection). The sample titles of this study are shuffled in the database, so cell type and time point are left out; the donor was told from shared clones.

This clonotype was picked up many times. This sequence joins TRBV20-1 and TRBJ1-1; D ambiguous. The germline CDR1 and CDR2 sequences are DFQATT and SNEGSKA (reference sequence). CDR3 length: 10 residues. The V gene lost 3 bases and the J gene lost 5 bases, with 4 bases spanning the gap. In DNA, the CDR3 is TGCAGTGCTAGGCGGACTGAAGCTTTCTTT. This sequence encodes CSARRTEAFF.

In its sample, this clonotype was seen a few times. The genes are TRBV6-2 or TRBV6-3 and TRBJ1-5; no clear D gene. This CDR3 is built from 15 residues. Germline lookup yields CDR1 MNHEY and CDR2 SVGEGT. The V and J ends lost 2 bases and 5 bases respectively, with 13 bases between them. Here the CDR3 reads CASSYGGVPDQPQHF. The DNA of the CDR3 is TGTGCCAGCAGTTACGGTGGGGTCCCGGATCAGCCCCAGCATTTT.

The chain is built from TRBV5-1 and TRBJ2-3, with D perhaps assigned TRBD1 or TRBD2 (7 bases each). The V and J ends lost 5 bases and 1 base respectively, with 17 bases between them. The CDR3 sequence is 16 residues long. CDR1 and CDR2 (germline): SGHRS, YFSETQ. The CDR3 spells CASRSSGGGGTDTQYF. The CDR3 DNA sequence: TGCGCCAGCAGGTCCTCAGGGGGGGGTGGCACAGATACGCAGTATTTT.

Turning to this clonotype: The junction does not match germline at one end; this may be a read error. CDR3 in amino acids: CASSYSRQGTQYF. The CDR3, as DNA: TGTGCCAGCAGTTACTCCCGCCAAGGGACCCAGTACTTC. This chain links TRBV6-2 or TRBV6-3 with TRBJ2-5; D ambiguous. The germline V gene has CDR1 MNHEY and CDR2 SVGEGT. The CDR3 is made up of 13 amino acids.

A few counts support this clonotype. The chain joins TRBV12-3 or TRBV12-4 to TRBJ1-1; TRBD1 is a possible D gene (5 bases). The CDR3 contains 13 residues. V shed 8 bases and J shed 1 base, with 11 bases lying between them. This chain's CDR3 is CASQQGGNTEAFF. CDR3 in DNA: TGTGCCAGCCAGCAGGGTGGGAACACTGAAGCTTTCTTT.

This clonotype was seen a handful of times. This chain links TRBV28 with TRBJ2-1, with 7 bases matching TRBD2. The CDR3 extends over 18 amino acids. J lost 10 bases, V lost 3 bases, and 21 bases had no gene match. Germline-derived CDR1 and CDR2 are MDHEN and SYDVKM. Here the CDR3 DNA reads TGTGCCAGCAGTTTCTTAAGGAACGGAGCTCGGGGGGTGGTCGAGCAGTTCTTC. Residues: CASSFLRNGARGVVEQFF. Based on the CDR3 plus reference TRBV28 and TRBJ2-1, the full variable domain is DVKVTQSSRYLVKRTGEKVFLECVQDMDHENMFWYRQDPGLGLRLIYFSYDVKMKEKGDIPEGYSVSREKKERFSLILESASTNQTSMYLCASSFLRNGARGVVEQFFGPGTRLTVL.

This chain uses TRBV3-1 with TRBJ2-7; 11 nucleotides line up with TRBD2. Germline assignment: CDR1 LGHDT and CDR2 YNNKEL (reference sequence). This CDR3 contains 15 residues. V trimming: 4 bases; J trimming: 3 bases; junction bases outside the gene matches: 5. CDR3 nucleotide sequence: TGTGCCAGCAGCCGCACCGGGACTAGCGGCTACGAGCAGTACTTC. Its protein product is CASSRTGTSGYEQYF.

This clonotype was counted ten times or more. The chain joins TRBV5-1 to TRBJ2-3, with 7 bases identical to TRBD1. The CDR3 totals 16 residues. CDR1 is SGHRS, CDR2 YFSETQ, per germline. V was pared by 0 bases and J by 3 bases, with 7 bases of the junction left unmatched. This chain's CDR3 is CASSLGVGQPTDTQYF. CDR3 nucleotide sequence: TGCGCCAGCAGCTTGGGAGTGGGACAGCCTACAGATACGCAGTATTTT.

This clonotype has ten or more counts. This chain links TRBV7-2 with TRBJ2-1; no firm D call. Trimming left V 5 bases short and J 6 bases short, with 8 bases between. Germline V CDR1 and CDR2: SGHTA, FQGNSA. This CDR3 has 12 amino acids. CDR3 sequence: CASSPLGNEQFF. DNA for the CDR3: TGTGCCAGCAGCCCCCTGGGCAATGAGCAGTTCTTC.

The chain is built from TRBV7-2 and TRBJ2-5, with 14 nucleotides matching TRBD2. With V trimmed by 5 bases and J by 4 bases, 9 bases remained unmatched. This CDR3 has 17 residues. Per germline, CDR1 SGHTA and CDR2 FQGNSA. The CDR3 loop reads CASSTGLAGGGPETQYF. The CDR3 DNA reads TGTGCCAGCAGCACCGGACTAGCGGGGGGTGGGCCAGAGACCCAGTACTTC.

This clonotype has a count of ten or more. The J gene is TRBJ2-3, the V gene TRBV5-1; D gene unclear. CDR1 and CDR2 (germline): SGHRS, YFSETQ. CDR3 length: 12 amino acids. The V end was cut by 2 bases, the J end by 4 bases, with 5 bases between. The CDR3 reads CASSFRSDTQYF. CDR3 DNA: TGCGCCAGCAGCTTCAGGTCAGATACGCAGTATTTT.

V usage is TRBV30 and J usage is TRBJ2-3, with D perhaps given as TRBD1 or TRBD2 (5 bases each). CDR1 is GTSNPN, CDR2 SVGIG, per germline (reference sequence). The CDR3 spans 17 residues. The ends were cut back, 4 bases at V and 6 bases at J, with 26 bases in the middle. The CDR3 here is CAWISPLGAGRRDTQYF. The DNA for the CDR3 is TGTGCCTGGATCTCCCCCCTCGGGGCAGGGCGGCGGGATACGCAGTATTTT.

The chain has TRBV7-3 and TRBJ2-5, with a tentative D call TRBD1 (6 bases). V was clipped by 5 bases and J by 1 base, with 11 bases between them. The germline V gene encodes CDR1 SGHTA and CDR2 FQGTGA. This CDR3 is built from 14 residues. The CDR3 DNA is TGTGCCAGCAGCCCAGGGGTCGGCCAAGAGACCCAGTACTTC. Amino acids: CASSPGVGQETQYF.

This clonotype has at least ten counts. This chain uses TRBV7-6 with TRBJ1-6; D not resolved. V lost 1 base, J lost 7 bases, and 14 bases lay in between. Germline V gene data show CDR1 as SGHVS and CDR2 as FNYEAQ. The CDR3 has 16 amino acids. CDR3 in amino acids: CASSLGSGDENSPLHF. The CDR3 nucleotides are TGTGCCAGCAGCTTAGGGTCCGGAGACGAGAATTCACCCCTCCACTTT.